The clone carrying this TCR beta chain was counted a few times. Its target is unknown. Both 60 Vbeta primers and 13 Jbeta primers went into the PCR. Assay: immunoSEQ multiplex PCR; the TCRdb copy retains only in-frame clones and omits some. The sample includes tens of thousands of clones, about three quarters seen only once; the top ten take about 6.1%. These data belong to a study of cytomegalovirus exposure and HLA in healthy donors. General observations from the study: There were some public TCRs occurring in many donors, but most TCR sequences were rare.

This CDR3 region has 13 residues. With 7 bases removed from V and 0 bases from J, the gap between germline ends came to 9 bases. Germline V gene data show CDR1 as MNHEY and CDR2 as SVGAGI. This clonotype was obtained from a female donor in good health and CMV-seronegative. The specimen was PBMCs. The V gene is TRBV6-5, the J gene TRBJ1-1; a possible D gene is TRBD1 (6 bases). As DNA, the CDR3 is TGTGCCAGCACCCGGACAGTGAACACTGAAGCTTTCTTT. Amino acids: CASTRTVNTEAFF.